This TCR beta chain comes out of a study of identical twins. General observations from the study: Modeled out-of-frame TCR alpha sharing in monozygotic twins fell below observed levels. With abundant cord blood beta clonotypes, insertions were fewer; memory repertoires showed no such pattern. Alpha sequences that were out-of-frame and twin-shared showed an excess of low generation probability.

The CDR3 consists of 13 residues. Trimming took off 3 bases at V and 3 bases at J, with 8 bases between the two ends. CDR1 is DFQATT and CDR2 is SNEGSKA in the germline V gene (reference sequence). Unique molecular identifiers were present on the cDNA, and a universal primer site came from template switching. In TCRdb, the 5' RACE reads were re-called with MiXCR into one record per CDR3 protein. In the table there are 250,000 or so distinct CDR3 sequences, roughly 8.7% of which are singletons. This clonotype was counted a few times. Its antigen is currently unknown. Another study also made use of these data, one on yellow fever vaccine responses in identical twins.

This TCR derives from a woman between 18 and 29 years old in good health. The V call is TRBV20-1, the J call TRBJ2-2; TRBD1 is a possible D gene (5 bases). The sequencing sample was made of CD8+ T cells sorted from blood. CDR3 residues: CSARDKDTGELFF. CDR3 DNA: TGCAGTGCTAGGGACAAAGACACCGGGGAGCTGTTTTTT.